The rows below give T cell receptor beta chains drawn from one sample of a study of radiation and T cells in renal cell carcinoma. Assay used: immunoSEQ multiplex PCR; TCRdb lists only in-frame clones, some missing. The data contain about 20,000 clones, just over 60% of them singletons. The material sequenced was tumor tissue, taken from a patient whose treatment included radiotherapy and nephrectomy. These receptors all stem from a woman aged 70-85 years with renal cell carcinoma. Both conserved end residues are part of each CDR3. The D gene is left open where the match is weak. Size is stated for part of the rows, as once, few or many counts, or as a class when the clone is expanded.

CDR3 DNA,CDR3 protein,V gene,D gene,J gene,clone size
TGTGCCACCAGCAGGGGCCCTGGCAGTAGCACAGATACGCAGTATTTT,CATSRGPGSSTDTQYF,TRBV15,-,TRBJ2-3,-
TGTGCCAGCAGCTTAGGGCCCCTGACAGGGACAACCCTAAAACTGTTTTTT,CASSLGPLTGTTLKLFF,TRBV11-2,TRBD1,TRBJ1-4,-
TGTGCCAGCAGCTTGGACGCCAGGGAGGCTGGCTACACCTTC,CASSLDAREAGYTF,TRBV5-4,-,TRBJ1-2,few
TGTGCCAGCAGCGTAGGCCCGATATCCTACAATGAGCAGTTCTTC,CASSVGPISYNEQFF,TRBV9,-,TRBJ2-1,-
TGCGCCAGCAGCTTGGATACGGTATCTGGAAACACCATATATTTT,CASSLDTVSGNTIYF,TRBV5-1,-,TRBJ1-3,few
TGTGCCAGCAGGGGACCTGGAAACACCATATATTTT,CASRGPGNTIYF,TRBV6-5,-,TRBJ1-3,-
TGTGCCAGCAGTAGTCGGGGATTAGATACGCAGTATTTT,CASSSRGLDTQYF,TRBV28,-,TRBJ2-3,-
TGTGCCAGCAGTCGATTGGGGGACACCATATATTTT,CASSRLGDTIYF,TRBV6-1,-,TRBJ1-3,-
TGTGCCAGCAGCAGCCCCCTGCGGGACCGATCCGAGCAGTACTTC,CASSSPLRDRSEQYF,TRBV7-9,-,TRBJ2-7,medium-sized
TGTGCCAGCAGCTTAGCGAGAAATACTATGGTTGGCTACACCTTC,CASSLARNTMVGYTF,TRBV7-8,-,TRBJ1-2,-
TGTGCCAGCAGTTACAAGGCAGATACGCAGTATTTT,CASSYKADTQYF,TRBV6-6,-,TRBJ2-3,-
TGTGCCAGCAGTACAACACGACAGGGTCCCTCCTACGAGCAGTACTTC,CASSTTRQGPSYEQYF,TRBV28,TRBD1,TRBJ2-7,-
TGTGCCAGCAGTTACTCGAGGAACTATGGCTACACCTTC,CASSYSRNYGYTF,TRBV6-5,-,TRBJ1-2,-
TGTGCCTGGAGTGTTTCCAGGGTAACTTACACCGGGGAGCTGTTTTTT,CAWSVSRVTYTGELFF,TRBV30,-,TRBJ2-2,few
TGTGCCAGCAGCGCCTTTGATAAGGGCTCTGGAAACACCATATATTTT,CASSAFDKGSGNTIYF,TRBV5-5,-,TRBJ1-3,-
TGCGCCAGCAGCCTCGAGGTCGGGGGCTCTCAAGAGACCCAGTACTTC,CASSLEVGGSQETQYF,TRBV5-1,-,TRBJ2-5,-
TGTGCCAGCACCAACGGGGGGCTAGGTTCACCCCTCCACTTT,CASTNGGLGSPLHF,TRBV7-9,-,TRBJ1-6,-
TGCGCCAGCAGCCAGGGACCGGAGGGGAACACTGAAGCTTTCTTT,CASSQGPEGNTEAFF,TRBV5-1,-,TRBJ1-1,once
TGTGCCAGCAGCGTAGGGGAAGGACGGATCGATAACTATGGCTACACCTTC,CASSVGEGRIDNYGYTF,TRBV9,-,TRBJ1-2,few
TGTGCCAGCAGCCAAGATTGGGAGACCCAGTACTTC,CASSQDWETQYF,TRBV4-2,-,TRBJ2-5,-
TGTGCCAGCAGGCTACGGGGGGGCACCTACGAGCAGTACTTC,CASRLRGGTYEQYF,TRBV27,TRBD2,TRBJ2-7,-
TGTGCCAGCAGCTTAGGCCCAAACAGTCAGCCCCAGCATTTT,CASSLGPNSQPQHF,TRBV7-2,-,TRBJ1-5,medium-sized
TGCGCCAGCAGCCAAGAACGGGCCACGAGGGGTGGCTACACCTTC,CASSQERATRGGYTF,TRBV4-3,-,TRBJ1-2,few
TGTGCCTGGGGGGGGCTCTTAGATGGCTACACCTTC,CAWGGLLDGYTF,TRBV30,-,TRBJ1-2,-
TGTGCCAGCATGTTGGGACAGGGGTTTCGCTATGGCTACACCTTC,CASMLGQGFRYGYTF,TRBV6-6,TRBD1,TRBJ1-2,-
TGTGCCAGCAGGTCAGAGGGGGCGAACACTGAAGCTTTCTTT,CASRSEGANTEAFF,TRBV7-9,TRBD1,TRBJ1-1,-
TGTGCCAGCAGCTTCGGAGGTAACACTGAAGCTTTCTTT,CASSFGGNTEAFF,TRBV7-3,-,TRBJ1-1,-
TGTGCCAGCAGCCAAGAGGCGGCAGGCTACGAGCAGTACTTC,CASSQEAAGYEQYF,TRBV5-5,-,TRBJ2-7,few
TGTGCCAGCAGCAGCACTCTAGCGGCCTACAATGAGCAGTTCTTC,CASSSTLAAYNEQFF,TRBV11-3,TRBD2,TRBJ2-1,-
TGTGCCAGTAGTGTCACAGGCTTCCTTGAATATGGCTACACCTTC,CASSVTGFLEYGYTF,TRBV19,-,TRBJ1-2,-
TGTGCCAGCAGCCCACAGGGGTTATTCTACGAGCAGTACTTC,CASSPQGLFYEQYF,TRBV7-2,TRBD1,TRBJ2-7,few
TGTGCCAGCAGCTTAACAGTCAATCAGCCCCAGCATTTT,CASSLTVNQPQHF,TRBV7-3,-,TRBJ1-5,medium-sized
TGTGCCAGCAAAGAGAGCGTGAGCTCCTACGAGCAGTACTTC,CASKESVSSYEQYF,TRBV5-6,-,TRBJ2-7,-
TGTGCCAGCAGCTTGGGGCCGGACAGGGGGCGACTAATGAACACTGAAGCTTTCTTT,CASSLGPDRGRLMNTEAFF,TRBV5-5,TRBD1,TRBJ1-1,-
TGTGCCAGCCAAGGGAACAGGGGAGGCTACACCTTC,CASQGNRGGYTF,TRBV19,TRBD1,TRBJ1-2,-
TGTGCCAGTAGTCCCCGCGACAGATCCAAGAAAAACATTCAGTACTTC,CASSPRDRSKKNIQYF,TRBV19,-,TRBJ2-4,few
TGTGCCAGCAGCTTAATTCTCGGGGTGGAGCAGTACTTC,CASSLILGVEQYF,TRBV7-1,-,TRBJ2-7,once
TGTGCCAGCAGCGGGGGTTATAGCAATCAGCCCCAGCATTTT,CASSGGYSNQPQHF,TRBV9,-,TRBJ1-5,few
TGCGCCAGCAGCCAGGGACAGGGGGCTTCCAAAAACATTCAGTACTTC,CASSQGQGASKNIQYF,TRBV4-3,TRBD1,TRBJ2-4,-
TGTGCCAGCAGCTTAAAGGGCATCCAGAGCTCCTACGAGCAGTACTTC,CASSLKGIQSSYEQYF,TRBV11-2,-,TRBJ2-7,once
TGTGCCAGCAGTTACTCTTGGAGGGGTGGCTACACCTTC,CASSYSWRGGYTF,TRBV6-5,-,TRBJ1-2,few